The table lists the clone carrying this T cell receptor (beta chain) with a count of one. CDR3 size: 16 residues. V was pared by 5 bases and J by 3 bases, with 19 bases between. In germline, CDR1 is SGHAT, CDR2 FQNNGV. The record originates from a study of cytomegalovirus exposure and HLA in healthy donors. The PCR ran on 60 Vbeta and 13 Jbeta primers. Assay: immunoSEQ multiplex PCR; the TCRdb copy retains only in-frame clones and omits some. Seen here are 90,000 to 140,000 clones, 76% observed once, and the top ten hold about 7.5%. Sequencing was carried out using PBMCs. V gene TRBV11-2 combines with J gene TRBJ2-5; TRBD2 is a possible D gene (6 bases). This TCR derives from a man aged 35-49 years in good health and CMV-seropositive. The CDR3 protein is CASSRGVSGGEETQYF. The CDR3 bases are TGTGCCAGCAGCCGGGGTGTATCAGGCGGGGAAGAGACCCAGTACTTC.